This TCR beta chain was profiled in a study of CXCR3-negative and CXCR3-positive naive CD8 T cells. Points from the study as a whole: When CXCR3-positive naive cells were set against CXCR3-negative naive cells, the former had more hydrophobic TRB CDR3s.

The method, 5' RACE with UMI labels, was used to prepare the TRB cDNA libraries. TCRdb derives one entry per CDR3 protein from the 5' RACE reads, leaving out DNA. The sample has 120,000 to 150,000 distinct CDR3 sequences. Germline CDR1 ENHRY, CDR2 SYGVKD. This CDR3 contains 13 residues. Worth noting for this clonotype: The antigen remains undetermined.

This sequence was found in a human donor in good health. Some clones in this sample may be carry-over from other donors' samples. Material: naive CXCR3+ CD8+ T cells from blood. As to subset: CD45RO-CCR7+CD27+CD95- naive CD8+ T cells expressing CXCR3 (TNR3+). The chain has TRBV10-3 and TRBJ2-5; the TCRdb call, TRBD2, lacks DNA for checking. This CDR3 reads CATWGVYGETQYF.